The rows below give T cell receptor beta chains drawn from one sample of a study of blood T cell repertoires in COVID-19. Repertoires were generated with immunoSEQ multiplex PCR, while TCRdb's copy carries only in-frame clones and drops some. The data hold roughly 60,000 clones, with approximately 82% observed a single time. Source material: peripheral blood. The origin of the receptors is a woman aged 55-75 years with acute or convalescent COVID-19. Both conserved end residues are trimmed from each CDR3. Clone size is stated in some rows and not others, as once, few, many or a class when expanded.

size,V,J,CDR3
.,TRBV12-3/TRBV12-4,TRBJ1-6,ASSSRVDSPLH
.,TRBV3-1/TRBV3-2,TRBJ2-1,ASSPPAGGTGDEQF
.,TRBV19,TRBJ1-2,ASTYEGAHGYT
.,TRBV3-1/TRBV3-2,TRBJ1-2,ASSQDRGHH
.,TRBV6-6,TRBJ2-5,ASSYLSSGKTQY
.,TRBV6-5,TRBJ2-1,ATLADRSNEQF
.,TRBV28,TRBJ1-3,ASSPPGHNSGNTIY
few,TRBV2,TRBJ1-6,ASRKTESSYNSPLH
.,TRBV6-6,TRBJ2-3,ASSSTTVPSTDTQY
once,TRBV7-8,TRBJ1-2,ASSLGGTNYGYT
.,TRBV6-6,TRBJ2-1,ASSAPGQGANEQF
.,TRBV5-6,TRBJ1-2,ASSLGRQGYGYT
.,TRBV5-6,TRBJ2-3,ASSLVGALTTDTQY
.,TRBV6-5,TRBJ2-7,ATAPGTGSVSEQY
.,TRBV6-5,TRBJ2-5,ASRLAGLQETQY
few,TRBV15,TRBJ1-2,ATSRDRLGGYT
once,TRBV6-5,TRBJ2-1,ASSEGPTLDEQF
.,TRBV20-1,TRBJ1-5,SASKDRGSFHPTSNQPQH
.,TRBV29-1,TRBJ1-2,SAGQGGGYT
.,TRBV2,TRBJ2-5,ASSSQGGETQY
.,TRBV27,TRBJ1-5,ASSPGQEYQPQH
.,TRBV6-1,TRBJ2-2,ASSEAIGGWANTGELF
few,TRBV11-2,TRBJ2-5,ASSLIQGQETQY
.,TRBV3-1/TRBV3-2,TRBJ1-1,ASSHRPGTGNTEAF
.,TRBV6-5,TRBJ2-3,ASTDSWRGLDTQY
.,TRBV29-1,TRBJ1-1,SVDGGGAF
.,TRBV6-1,TRBJ1-4,ASSEGGGGEKLF
.,TRBV19,TRBJ2-5,ASSLTPRRVHQETQY
.,TRBV19,TRBJ2-3,ASSNQPGLAMADTQY
.,TRBV20-1,TRBJ2-7,SATRGYEQY
few,TRBV18,TRBJ1-5,ASSPDRSSQPQH
.,TRBV18,TRBJ1-1,ASSPDSGNTEAF
.,TRBV5-1,TRBJ2-3,ASRPSGGSDTQY